This is a list of T cell receptor beta chains from one sample in a study of cytomegalovirus exposure and HLA in healthy donors. Produced via immunoSEQ multiplex PCR; TCRdb's table is partial and in-frame only. The profile shows about 180,000 clones, approximately 82% of them singletons. Sequencing was performed on PBMCs. The receptors originated from a woman in her twenties or thirties in good health and CMV-seronegative. Each CDR3 is given with its conserved first and last residue. A D gene is named only where the DNA matches it firmly. Clone sizes are given selectively: once, few, many, or a class where the clone is expanded.

d_gene	v_gene	abundance	CDR3aa
NA	TRBV18	NA	CASSPSANYEQYF
TRBD1	TRBV18	NA	CASSHTTGGDYGYTF
NA	TRBV20-1	NA	CSAAPGYEQYF
NA	TRBV27	NA	CASSLPASGSPLHF
NA	TRBV10-2	NA	CASSEGRGYEQYF
TRBD1	TRBV7-2	few	CASSLVGAGITRQGNEQYF
NA	TRBV19	NA	CASRGALGKLFF
TRBD1	TRBV4-1	few	CASSWTGSNQPQHF
TRBD2	TRBV29-1	once	CSVQLGLAGTTGELFF
NA	TRBV5-1	NA	CASSLAGRIRGGYTF
TRBD2	TRBV4-3	NA	CASSQGWGGLTQETQYF
NA	TRBV2	NA	CASSAQTRTVAGGYTF
NA	TRBV29-1	once	CSAHTGINQPQHF
TRBD2	TRBV10-1	NA	CASSESPPSGGSYNEQFF
NA	TRBV12-5	NA	CASGLVRATANTGELFF
TRBD1	TRBV6-6	once	CASSSQGAAGNTIYF
TRBD2	TRBV2	few	CASTLGLAGGYEQYF
TRBD2	TRBV19	NA	CASSIMIREGDTQYF
NA	TRBV28	once	CASSSGGMNTEAFF
NA	TRBV27	NA	CASSLTTGSSYNSPLHF